Detailed here is one TCR beta chain. As yet, its antigen is unknown. CDR1 is SGHRS, CDR2 YFSETQ, per germline. The CDR3 spans 15 residues. With V trimmed by 4 bases and J by 6 bases, 11 bases remained unmatched. The data were taken from a study of shared clonotypes between healthy human individuals. Clones were read by immunoSEQ multiplex PCR, and TCRdb kept only the in-frame ones, dropping some. The sample shows 2.5 million or so clones, more than 80% of them seen only once. The study, taken as a whole, reports: In contrast to clonotypes shared by all four donors, non-shared clonotypes had lower generation probabilities.

Naive CD45RA+ and memory CD45RA-negative subsets were split from CD4+ cells. Input material: naive CD4+ T cells sorted from blood. Stated subset: CD45RA+ positively selected. This TCR came from a man between 18 and 29 years old in good health. The chain has TRBV5-1 and TRBJ1-2, with TRBD1 identical over 8 bases. The CDR3 protein is CASSVSGQDLNGYTF. CDR3 sequence (DNA): TGCGCCAGCAGCGTATCGGGACAGGATTTAAATGGCTACACCTTC. Supplemented by reference TRBV5-1 and TRBJ1-2, the full variable domain reads KAGVTQTPRYLIKTRGQQVTLSCSPISGHRSVSWYQQTPGQGLQFLFEYFSETQRNKGNFPGRFSGRQFSNSRSEMNVSTLELGDSALYLCASSVSGQDLNGYTFGSGTRLTVV.